Listed below are T cell receptor beta chains from one sample, sequenced in a study of T cells after posttransplantation cyclophosphamide. Produced via immunoSEQ multiplex PCR; TCRdb's table is partial and in-frame only. This table has about 43,000 clones, 90% appearing once. Here the sequenced sample was PBMCs, taken around 60 days after allogeneic stem cell transplant with posttransplant cyclophosphamide. The receptors stem from a male patient between 60 and 69 years old who received an allogeneic stem cell transplant from a related donor and was CMV-positive. Some T cells could come from the graft donor. CDR3s include the opening cysteine and the closing phenylalanine or tryptophan. A D gene is named only where the DNA matches it firmly. Clone size is not always given. Where it is, it says once, few, many or a class for expanded clones.

v_gene	d_gene	abundance	j_gene	CDR3aa	CDR3nt
TRBV5-1	.	.	TRBJ1-1	CASSWNPGESFGAFF	TGCGCCAGCAGCTGGAACCCGGGAGAGAGTTTTGGAGCTTTCTTT
TRBV6-1	.	.	TRBJ1-2	CASSSGPGRVDGYTF	TGTGCCAGCAGTTCAGGGCCTGGCAGGGTGGATGGCTACACCTTC
TRBV7-6	.	.	TRBJ1-1	CASSSLQGTEAFF	TGTGCCAGCAGCTCCCTACAGGGCACTGAAGCTTTCTTT
TRBV7-2	.	.	TRBJ1-3	CASSPSGSGNTIYF	TGTGCCAGCAGCCCAAGCGGCTCTGGAAACACCATATATTTT
TRBV7-2	.	once	TRBJ1-2	CASTKTGGDGYTF	TGTGCCAGCACCAAGACGGGGGGCGATGGCTACACCTTC
TRBV7-2	.	once	TRBJ1-2	CASSSGQFYGYTF	TGTGCCAGCAGCTCCGGACAGTTCTATGGCTACACCTTC
TRBV7-9	.	.	TRBJ2-5	CASSLSGEETQYF	TGTGCCAGCAGCTTATCGGGTGAAGAGACCCAGTACTTC
TRBV19	.	.	TRBJ1-1	CASSVNLVTTNTEAFF	TGTGCCAGTAGTGTTAATCTGGTCACTACGAACACTGAAGCTTTCTTT
TRBV6-1	.	.	TRBJ1-2	CASTDANRLPRESYTF	TGTGCCAGCACTGATGCCAACAGGCTACCAAGAGAGAGCTACACCTTC
TRBV4-1	.	.	TRBJ2-6	CASSQDLWGLFPSGANVLTF	TGCGCCAGCAGCCAAGATCTTTGGGGACTCTTCCCCTCTGGGGCCAACGTCCTGACTTTC
TRBV19	TRBD1	.	TRBJ1-2	CASQRDRFDYGYTF	TGTGCCAGTCAAAGGGACAGATTTGACTATGGCTACACCTTC
TRBV23-1	.	.	TRBJ1-1	CASNSMNTEAFF	TGCGCCAGTAACTCCATGAACACTGAAGCTTTCTTT
TRBV7-9	TRBD2	once	TRBJ2-5	CASSFPSGGGTETQYF	TGTGCCAGCAGCTTCCCTAGCGGGGGGGGGACGGAGACCCAGTACTTC
TRBV18	.	.	TRBJ1-4	CASSPTGGEKLFF	TGTGCCAGCTCACCGACGGGAGGTGAAAAACTGTTTTTT
TRBV27	.	.	TRBJ1-5	CASSFQGGGSQPQHF	TGTGCCAGCAGTTTCCAAGGGGGTGGAAGTCAGCCCCAGCATTTT
TRBV14	.	.	TRBJ1-3	CASSPDTYLISGNTIYF	TGTGCCAGCAGCCCCGACACCTACCTAATATCTGGAAACACCATATATTTT
TRBV29-1	.	.	TRBJ1-5	CSVARGNSNQPQHF	TGCAGCGTTGCTCGGGGGAATAGCAATCAGCCCCAGCATTTT
TRBV27	.	.	TRBJ1-1	CASRLDSMNTEAFF	TGTGCCAGCAGGCTAGACAGCATGAACACTGAAGCTTTCTTT
TRBV7-8	.	.	TRBJ2-1	CASSFRDSPLGQFF	TGTGCCAGCAGCTTCCGGGACTCCCCTTTGGGGCAGTTCTTC
TRBV4-1	TRBD2	.	TRBJ2-2	CASSSTGGSGGANTGELFF	TGCGCCAGCAGTTCAACGGGGGGTAGCGGGGGGGCGAACACCGGGGAGCTGTTTTTT
TRBV5-1	.	.	TRBJ1-2	CASSLDGQYGYTF	TGCGCCAGCAGCTTGGATGGACAGTATGGCTACACCTTC
TRBV11-2	TRBD2	.	TRBJ2-5	CASSPIASGGAALETQYF	TGTGCCAGCAGCCCCATAGCGAGCGGGGGGGCGGCGTTAGAGACCCAGTACTTC
TRBV6-1	.	.	TRBJ1-6	CASSEVSGVTRSPLHF	TGTGCCAGCAGTGAAGTGTCGGGGGTGACTCGTTCACCCCTCCACTTT
TRBV4-2	.	.	TRBJ2-6	CASSQGSSGANVLTF	TGTGCCAGCAGCCAAGGGAGCTCTGGGGCCAACGTCCTGACTTTC
TRBV25-1	.	.	TRBJ1-4	CASSERVSDEKLFF	TGTGCCAGCAGTGAGAGGGTTAGCGATGAAAAACTGTTTTTT
TRBV5-1	.	.	TRBJ1-3	CASSRAGQSSGNTIYF	TGCGCCAGCAGCCGCGCCGGACAGAGCTCTGGAAACACCATATATTTT
TRBV6-4	TRBD2	.	TRBJ2-2	CASSELAGGRTGELFF	TGTGCCAGCAGTGAACTAGCGGGGGGGCGCACCGGGGAGCTGTTTTTT
TRBV5-4	TRBD2	.	TRBJ2-5	CASSAIAGGPGETQYF	TGTGCCAGCAGCGCTATAGCGGGGGGGCCGGGAGAGACCCAGTACTTC
TRBV5-1	TRBD1	.	TRBJ2-6	CASSVTGALTGANVLTF	TGCGCCAGCAGCGTGACAGGGGCTTTAACTGGGGCCAACGTCCTGACTTTC
TRBV4-1	TRBD2	.	TRBJ2-5	CASSLGLAGDGKTQYF	TGCGCCAGCAGCCTAGGACTAGCGGGGGACGGAAAGACCCAGTACTTC
TRBV10-3	.	.	TRBJ1-1	CAISVKGEGTEAFF	TGTGCCATCAGTGTGAAGGGTGAGGGTACTGAAGCTTTCTTT
TRBV5-6	.	.	TRBJ1-5	CASSSRVSGNQPQHF	TGTGCCAGCAGCTCCAGGGTGAGCGGCAATCAGCCCCAGCATTTT
TRBV4-1	.	.	TRBJ2-1	CASSQDQGGNEQFF	TGCGCCAGCAGCCAAGATCAAGGGGGCAATGAGCAGTTCTTC
TRBV25-1	TRBD2	few	TRBJ2-1	CASSGSGAYNEQFF	TGTGCCAGCAGTGGGAGCGGGGCCTACAATGAGCAGTTCTTC
TRBV30	.	.	TRBJ1-1	CAWTWTAGKAFF	TGTGCCTGGACATGGACCGCGGGGAAGGCTTTCTTT
TRBV4-1	TRBD2	.	TRBJ2-5	CASSQAGLGPGTQYF	TGCGCCAGCAGCCAAGCCGGACTAGGGCCCGGGACCCAGTACTTC
TRBV21-1	.	.	TRBJ2-1	CASSGDYYNEQFF	TGTGCCAGCAGCGGGGACTACTACAATGAGCAGTTCTTC
TRBV6-5	.	once	TRBJ1-5	CASSYSIEGDQPQHF	TGTGCCAGCAGTTACTCGATTGAGGGTGATCAGCCCCAGCATTTT
TRBV18	TRBD2	.	TRBJ2-5	CASSFGLAGGPSRETQYF	TGTGCCAGCTCATTTGGACTAGCGGGGGGGCCTAGTCGAGAGACCCAGTACTTC
TRBV29-1	TRBD1	.	TRBJ1-2	CSVEGFDRDGYTF	TGCAGCGTTGAAGGATTTGACAGGGATGGCTACACCTTC
TRBV5-1	.	.	TRBJ1-2	CASRPGILTNYGYTF	TGCGCCAGCAGACCCGGGATACTAACTAACTATGGCTACACCTTC
TRBV7-9	.	.	TRBJ1-1	CASSLQGFNTEAFF	TGTGCCAGCAGCTTGCAGGGTTTTAATACTGAAGCTTTCTTT
TRBV7-9	TRBD1	.	TRBJ2-2	CASSLGQGTGELFF	TGTGCCAGCAGCTTAGGACAGGGAACCGGGGAGCTGTTTTTT
TRBV2	.	.	TRBJ2-1	CASSDRGNEQFF	TGTGCCAGCAGTGACAGAGGGAATGAGCAGTTCTTC
TRBV7-8	TRBD2	.	TRBJ2-7	CASSQRTAGGEQYF	TGTGCCAGCAGCCAACGAACTGCGGGGGGCGAGCAGTACTTC
TRBV7-9	TRBD1	.	TRBJ1-2	CASSRTGEGSYGYTF	TGTGCCAGCAGCCGGACAGGGGAAGGAAGCTATGGCTACACCTTC
TRBV15	.	.	TRBJ2-5	CATSRSLEETQYF	TGTGCCACCAGCAGGTCTTTGGAGGAGACCCAGTACTTC
TRBV6-1	TRBD1	few	TRBJ2-2	CASSWTGSTTGELFF	TGTGCCAGCAGTTGGACAGGGTCTACGACCGGGGAGCTGTTTTTT
TRBV4-1	TRBD2	.	TRBJ2-3	CASSQEVAGGTDTQYF	TGCGCCAGCAGCCAAGAAGTAGCGGGGGGCACAGATACGCAGTATTTT
TRBV18	.	.	TRBJ2-1	CASSPLGGGHYNEQFF	TGTGCCAGCTCACCATTAGGCGGGGGCCACTACAATGAGCAGTTCTTC
TRBV9	.	.	TRBJ2-7	CASSTRATFPNEQYF	TGTGCCAGCAGCACGAGAGCTACCTTTCCTAACGAGCAGTACTTC
TRBV6-5	.	.	TRBJ1-1	CASNFLGGGTEAFF	TGTGCCAGCAACTTTCTCGGGGGAGGTACTGAAGCTTTCTTT
TRBV5-1	TRBD1	.	TRBJ2-5	CASTPGTDGAQYF	TGCGCCAGCACCCCAGGGACAGACGGGGCCCAGTACTTC
TRBV5-4	.	.	TRBJ2-3	CASSPRKTFLVPDTQYF	TGTGCCAGCAGCCCCCGAAAGACGTTCCTAGTTCCAGATACGCAGTATTTT
TRBV7-9	.	.	TRBJ1-4	CASSQKRIATNEKLFF	TGTGCCAGCAGCCAAAAGCGAATTGCAACTAATGAAAAACTGTTTTTT
TRBV7-2	.	.	TRBJ1-2	CASSPLDAGNYGYTF	TGTGCCAGCAGCCCCCTGGACGCGGGTAACTATGGCTACACCTTC
TRBV7-8	.	.	TRBJ1-5	CASSLAPGFTQPQHF	TGTGCCAGCAGCTTAGCGCCGGGGTTCACCCAGCCCCAGCATTTT
TRBV7-9	.	.	TRBJ1-1	CASSLLNTEAFF	TGTGCCAGCAGCCTCTTGAACACTGAAGCTTTCTTT
TRBV14	TRBD1	.	TRBJ2-1	CASSYSEGATQFF	TGTGCCAGCAGCTACTCCGAGGGGGCAACGCAGTTCTTC
TRBV10-3	.	.	TRBJ1-2	CAIRQDFYGYTF	TGTGCCATCCGACAGGATTTCTATGGCTACACCTTC